This T cell receptor (beta chain) was identified during a study of blood T cell repertoires in COVID-19. Study at large: Whether acute or convalescent, the COVID-19 samples came from the United States, Italy and Spain. In each case, the material was cDNA or gDNA derived from T cells, B-cell-depleted T cells, or PBMCs.

This clone turned up a few times. TCRdb keeps only in-frame clones here, not all; method: immunoSEQ multiplex PCR. The sample yields approximately 75,000 clones, 74% seen once. The junction had 5 bases not matched to a gene; V was cut back by 1 base and J by 6 bases. Germline V lookup: CDR1 LNHDA, CDR2 SQIVND (reference sequence). The CDR3 sequence is 16 residues long. The rearrangement links TRBV19 to TRBJ2-2, with 10 bases fitting TRBD2. Sequencing was carried out using peripheral blood. The source of this sequence is a human donor with acute or convalescent COVID-19. The donor label of this sample is uncertain. Here the CDR3 DNA reads TGTGCCAGTAGTATAGGAAGCGGGAGGGCGGCCGGGGAGCTGTTTTTT. Protein product: CASSIGSGRAAGELFF.